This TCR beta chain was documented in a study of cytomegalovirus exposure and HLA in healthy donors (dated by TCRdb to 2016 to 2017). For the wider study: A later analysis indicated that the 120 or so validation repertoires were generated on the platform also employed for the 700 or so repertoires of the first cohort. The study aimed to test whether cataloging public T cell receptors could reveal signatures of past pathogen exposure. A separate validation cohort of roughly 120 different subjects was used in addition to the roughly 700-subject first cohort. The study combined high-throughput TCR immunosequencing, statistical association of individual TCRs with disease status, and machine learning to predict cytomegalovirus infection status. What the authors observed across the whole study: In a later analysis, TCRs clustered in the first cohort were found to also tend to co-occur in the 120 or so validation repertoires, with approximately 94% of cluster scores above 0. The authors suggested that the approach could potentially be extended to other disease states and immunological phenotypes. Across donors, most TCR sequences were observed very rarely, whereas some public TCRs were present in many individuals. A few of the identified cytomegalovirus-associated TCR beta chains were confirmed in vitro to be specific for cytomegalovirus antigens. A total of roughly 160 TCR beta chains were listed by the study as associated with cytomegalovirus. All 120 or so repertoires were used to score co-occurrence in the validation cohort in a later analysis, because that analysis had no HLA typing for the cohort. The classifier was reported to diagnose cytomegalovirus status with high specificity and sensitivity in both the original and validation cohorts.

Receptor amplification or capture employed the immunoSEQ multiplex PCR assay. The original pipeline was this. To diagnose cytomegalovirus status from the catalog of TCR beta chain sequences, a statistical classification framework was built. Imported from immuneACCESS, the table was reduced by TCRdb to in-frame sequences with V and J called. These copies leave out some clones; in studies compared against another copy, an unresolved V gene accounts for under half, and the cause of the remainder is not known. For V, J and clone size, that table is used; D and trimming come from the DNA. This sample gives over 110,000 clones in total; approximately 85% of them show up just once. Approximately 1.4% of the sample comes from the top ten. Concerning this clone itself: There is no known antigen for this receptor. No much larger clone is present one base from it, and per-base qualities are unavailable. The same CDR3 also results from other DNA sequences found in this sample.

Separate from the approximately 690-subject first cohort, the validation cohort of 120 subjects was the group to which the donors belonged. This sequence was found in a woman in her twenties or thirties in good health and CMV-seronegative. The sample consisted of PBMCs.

The nucleotide sequence is TGTGCCAGCAGCCTGCGGGGAGAGACCCAGTACTTC. Translation gives CASSLRGETQYF. Rearrangement joined TRBV27 to TRBJ2-5; a tentative D call is TRBD2 (6 bases match). CDR1 is given as MNHEY and CDR2 as SMNVEV, both from the germline V gene (reference sequence). The V and J ends are trimmed by 6 bases and 4 bases, leaving 9 bases between them. The CDR3 runs 12 residues from the cysteine to the phenylalanine. This entry keeps only the CDR3 DNA: 36 bases, framed from base 1.